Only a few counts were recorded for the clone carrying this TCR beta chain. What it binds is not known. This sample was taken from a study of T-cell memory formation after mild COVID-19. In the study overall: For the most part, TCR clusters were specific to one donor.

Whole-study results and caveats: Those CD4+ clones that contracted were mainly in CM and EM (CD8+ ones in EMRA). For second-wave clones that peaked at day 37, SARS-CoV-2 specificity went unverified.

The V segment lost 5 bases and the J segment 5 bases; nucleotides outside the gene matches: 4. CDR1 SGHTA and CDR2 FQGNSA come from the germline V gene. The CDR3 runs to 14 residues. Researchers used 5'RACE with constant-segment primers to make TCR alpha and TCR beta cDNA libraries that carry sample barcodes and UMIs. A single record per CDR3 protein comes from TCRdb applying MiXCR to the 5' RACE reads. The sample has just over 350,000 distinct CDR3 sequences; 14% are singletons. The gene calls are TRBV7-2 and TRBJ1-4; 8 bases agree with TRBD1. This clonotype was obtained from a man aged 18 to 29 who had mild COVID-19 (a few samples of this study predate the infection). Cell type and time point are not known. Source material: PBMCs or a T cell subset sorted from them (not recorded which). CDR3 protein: CASSLDRANEKLFF. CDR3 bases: TGTGCCAGCAGCCTGGACAGGGCAAATGAAAAACTGTTTTTT.